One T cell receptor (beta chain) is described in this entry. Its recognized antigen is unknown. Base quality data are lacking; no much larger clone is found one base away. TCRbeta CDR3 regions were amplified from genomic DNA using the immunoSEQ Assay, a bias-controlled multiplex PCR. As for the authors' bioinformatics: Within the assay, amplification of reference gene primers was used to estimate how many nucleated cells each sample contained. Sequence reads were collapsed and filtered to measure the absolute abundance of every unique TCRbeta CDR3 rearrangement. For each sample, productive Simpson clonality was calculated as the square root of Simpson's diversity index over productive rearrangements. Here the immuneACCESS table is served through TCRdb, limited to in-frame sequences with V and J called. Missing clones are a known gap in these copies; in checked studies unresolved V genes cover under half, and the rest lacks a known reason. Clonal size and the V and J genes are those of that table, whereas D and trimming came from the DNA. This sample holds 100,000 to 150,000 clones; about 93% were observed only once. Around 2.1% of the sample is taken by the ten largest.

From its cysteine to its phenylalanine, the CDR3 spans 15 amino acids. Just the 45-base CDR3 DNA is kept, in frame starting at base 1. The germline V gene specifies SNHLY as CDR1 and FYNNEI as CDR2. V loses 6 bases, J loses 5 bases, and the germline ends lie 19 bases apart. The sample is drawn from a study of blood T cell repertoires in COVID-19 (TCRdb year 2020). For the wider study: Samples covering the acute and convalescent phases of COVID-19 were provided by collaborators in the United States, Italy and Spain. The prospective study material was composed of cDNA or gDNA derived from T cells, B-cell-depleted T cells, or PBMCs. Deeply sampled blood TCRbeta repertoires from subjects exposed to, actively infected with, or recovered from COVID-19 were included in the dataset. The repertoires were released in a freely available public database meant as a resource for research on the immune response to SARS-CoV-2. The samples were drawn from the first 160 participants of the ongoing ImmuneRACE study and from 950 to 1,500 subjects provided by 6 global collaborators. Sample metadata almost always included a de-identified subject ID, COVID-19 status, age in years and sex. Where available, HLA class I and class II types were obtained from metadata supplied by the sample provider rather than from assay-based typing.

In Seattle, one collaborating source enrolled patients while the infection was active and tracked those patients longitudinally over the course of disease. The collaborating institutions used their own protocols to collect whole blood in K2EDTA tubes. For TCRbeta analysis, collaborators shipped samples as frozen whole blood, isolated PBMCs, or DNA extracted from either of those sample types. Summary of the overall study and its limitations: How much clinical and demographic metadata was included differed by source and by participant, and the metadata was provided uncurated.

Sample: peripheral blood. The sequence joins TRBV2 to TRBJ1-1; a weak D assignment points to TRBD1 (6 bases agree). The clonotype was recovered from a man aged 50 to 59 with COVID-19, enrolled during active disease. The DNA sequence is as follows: TGTGCCAGCAGCGCCCGAGGGGGGGCGCAGACTGAAGCTTTCTTT. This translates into CASSARGGAQTEAFF.